This T cell receptor (beta chain) was recovered during a study of tissue T cells after allogeneic stem cell transplantation. Only in-frame clones appear in the TCRdb table, and some are missing; sequencing was by immunoSEQ multiplex PCR. The sample has 9,400 or so clones, 60% to 75% seen once; the top ten hold roughly a tenth. This clone appeared a few times. This specimen was tissue from the ileum, taken at autopsy. The sequence was obtained from a woman aged 18-55 years with breast cancer.

This CDR3 is CASSLVASGGNQGETQYF. DNA for the CDR3: TGTGCCAGCAGCTTGGTGGCTAGCGGGGGCAACCAGGGAGAGACCCAGTACTTC. This chain links TRBV5-4 with TRBJ2-5; 10 bases align to TRBD2. With 0 bases clipped from V and 4 bases from J, the junction kept 12 bases outside the gene matches. The CDR3 is made up of 18 amino acids. The germline V gene has CDR1 SGHNT and CDR2 YYREEE (reference sequence).